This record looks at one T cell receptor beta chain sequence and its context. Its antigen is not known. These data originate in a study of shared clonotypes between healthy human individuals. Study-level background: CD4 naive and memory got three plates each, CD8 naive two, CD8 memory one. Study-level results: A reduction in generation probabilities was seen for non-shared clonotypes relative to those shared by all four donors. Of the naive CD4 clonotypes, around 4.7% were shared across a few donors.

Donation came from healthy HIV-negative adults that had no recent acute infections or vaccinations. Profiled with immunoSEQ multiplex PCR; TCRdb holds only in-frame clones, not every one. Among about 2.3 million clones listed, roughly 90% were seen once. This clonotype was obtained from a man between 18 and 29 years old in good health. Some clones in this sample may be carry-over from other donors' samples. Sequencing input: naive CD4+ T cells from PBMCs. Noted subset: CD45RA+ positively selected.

The CDR3 sequence: CAISSSTPRGYTF. CDR3 coding DNA: TGTGCCATCAGCTCGTCCACTCCTCGGGGCTACACCTTC. The rearrangement uses TRBV10-3 and TRBJ1-2, with D unclear. The V gene lost 6 bases and the J gene lost 8 bases, with 16 bases spanning the gap. CDR3 length equals 13 residues. Per germline, CDR1 ENHRY and CDR2 SYGVKD.